This is a list of T cell receptor beta chains from one sample in a study of T cell responses to AZD1222 COVID-19 vaccine. Sequencing used immunoSEQ multiplex PCR; TCRdb keeps in-frame clones, though not all of them. The sample holds just over 80,000 clones, approximately 90% seen once. The source was peripheral blood, collected on day 0 of AZD1222 vaccination. These TCRs come from an adult in good health. CDR3s include the opening cysteine and the closing phenylalanine or tryptophan. A D gene is named only where the DNA matches it firmly. The listing skips clone size in some rows; elsewhere it reads once, few, many or a size class.

>13|TRBV7-7|TRBJ1-5|-|TRBD1
TGTGCCCCGGCAGGGGGGGACAATCAGCCCCAGCATTTT
CAPAGGDNQPQHF
>11|TRBV6-5|TRBJ2-5|-|-
TGTGCCAGCAGGACTGAAGGGACCCAGTACTTC
CASRTEGTQYF
>14|TRBV5-1|TRBJ2-2|-|-
TGCGCCAGCAGCCCGGGGGACGGGGCCGGGGAGCTGTTTTTT
CASSPGDGAGELFF
>16|TRBV11-2|TRBJ2-2|few|TRBD1
TGTGCCAGCAGCTTTACACTGGGACAGGGGCCCGGGGAGCTGTTTTTT
CASSFTLGQGPGELFF
>15|TRBV5-1|TRBJ2-5|-|TRBD2
TGCGCCAGCAGCCCCGGACTAGCGGGCGGGGAGACCCAGTACTTC
CASSPGLAGGETQYF
>14|TRBV5-1|TRBJ2-7|-|TRBD2
TGCGCCAGCAGCTTAAGCGGGGGCTCCTACGAGCAGTACTTC
CASSLSGGSYEQYF
>16|TRBV7-8|TRBJ2-1|-|TRBD1
TGTGCCAGCAGCTTAGGGTCAGGGGGAATTTTGAATGAGCAGTTCTTC
CASSLGSGGILNEQFF
>14|TRBV6-1|TRBJ2-2|-|-
TGTGCCAGCAGCCAGACTTCGAACACCGGGGAGCTGTTTTTT
CASSQTSNTGELFF
>15|TRBV5-1|TRBJ1-2|-|TRBD1
TGCGCCAGCAGCTTGGAACAGGGGGCTAACTATGGCTACACCTTC
CASSLEQGANYGYTF
>14|TRBV10-3|TRBJ2-7|-|TRBD1
TGTGCCACCCTTCCTGAGCAGGGGGTTTACGAGCAGTACTTC
CATLPEQGVYEQYF
>13|TRBV2|TRBJ1-1|-|-
TGTGCCAGCATACTTGAAGGACACACTGAAGCTTTCTTT
CASILEGHTEAFF
>14|TRBV6-5|TRBJ1-1|-|-
TGTGCCAGCAGTTATCGGATCATGAACACTGAAGCTTTCTTT
CASSYRIMNTEAFF
>15|TRBV11-3|TRBJ2-5|-|-
TGTGCCAGCAGCTCCGGACGGATGTACCAAGAGACCCAGTACTTC
CASSSGRMYQETQYF
>13|TRBV2|TRBJ1-4|-|-
TGTGCCAGCAGTCGGGGTACTAATGAAAAACTGTTTTTT
CASSRGTNEKLFF
>16|TRBV5-6|TRBJ2-1|-|-
TGTGCCAGCAGCAAAGGTATAGGGAGAGTTTACAATGAGCAGTTCTTC
CASSKGIGRVYNEQFF
>15|TRBV5-4|TRBJ1-2|-|TRBD1
TGTGCCAGCAGCTCAGGACAGGGAAGGGGATATGGCTACACCTTC
CASSSGQGRGYGYTF
>17|TRBV30|TRBJ1-6|-|TRBD1
TGTGCCTGGAGCTCCGGGACAGTAAGCTCCTATAATTCACCCCTCCACTTT
CAWSSGTVSSYNSPLHF
>17|TRBV18|TRBJ2-1|-|TRBD1
TGTGCCAGCTCACCAGCGACAGGGTTAATCTCCTACAATGAGCAGTTCTTC
CASSPATGLISYNEQFF